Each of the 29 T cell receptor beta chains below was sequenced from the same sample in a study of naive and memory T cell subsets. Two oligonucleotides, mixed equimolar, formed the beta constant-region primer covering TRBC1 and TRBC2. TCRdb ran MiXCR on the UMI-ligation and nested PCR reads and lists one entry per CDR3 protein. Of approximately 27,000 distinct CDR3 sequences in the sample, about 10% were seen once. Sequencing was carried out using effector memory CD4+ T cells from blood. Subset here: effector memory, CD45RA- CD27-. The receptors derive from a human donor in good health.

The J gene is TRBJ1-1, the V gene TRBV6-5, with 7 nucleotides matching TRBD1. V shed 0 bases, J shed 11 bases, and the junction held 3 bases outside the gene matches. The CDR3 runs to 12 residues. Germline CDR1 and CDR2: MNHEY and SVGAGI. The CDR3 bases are TGTGCCAGCAGTTACTCTGAGGGGGCGGCTTTCTTT. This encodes CASSYSEGAAFF.

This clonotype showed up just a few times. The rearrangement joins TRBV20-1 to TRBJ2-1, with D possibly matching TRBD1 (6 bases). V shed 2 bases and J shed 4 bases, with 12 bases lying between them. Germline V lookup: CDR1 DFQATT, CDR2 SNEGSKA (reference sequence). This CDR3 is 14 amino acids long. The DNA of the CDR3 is TGCAGTGCTAGATCGGACAGATTTTACAATGAGCAGTTCTTC. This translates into CSARSDRFYNEQFF.

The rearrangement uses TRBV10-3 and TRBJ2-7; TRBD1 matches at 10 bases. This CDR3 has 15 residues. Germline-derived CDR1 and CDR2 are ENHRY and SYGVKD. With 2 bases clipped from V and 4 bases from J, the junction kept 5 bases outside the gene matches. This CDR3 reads CAISEGDRGKYEQYF. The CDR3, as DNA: TGTGCCATCAGTGAGGGGGACAGGGGCAAGTACGAGCAGTACTTC.

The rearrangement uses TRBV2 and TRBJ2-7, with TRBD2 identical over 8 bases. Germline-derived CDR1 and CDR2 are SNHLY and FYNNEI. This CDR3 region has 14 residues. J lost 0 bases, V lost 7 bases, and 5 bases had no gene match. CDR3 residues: CASIETSASYEQYF. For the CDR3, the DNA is TGTGCCAGCATTGAGACTAGCGCCTCCTACGAGCAGTACTTC.

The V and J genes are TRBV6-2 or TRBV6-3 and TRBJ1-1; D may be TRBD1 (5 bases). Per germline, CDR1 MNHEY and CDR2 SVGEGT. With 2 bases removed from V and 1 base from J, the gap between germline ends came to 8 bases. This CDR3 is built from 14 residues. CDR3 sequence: CASSYRGTNTEAFF. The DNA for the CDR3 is TGTGCCAGCAGTTACCGGGGGACGAACACTGAAGCTTTCTTT.

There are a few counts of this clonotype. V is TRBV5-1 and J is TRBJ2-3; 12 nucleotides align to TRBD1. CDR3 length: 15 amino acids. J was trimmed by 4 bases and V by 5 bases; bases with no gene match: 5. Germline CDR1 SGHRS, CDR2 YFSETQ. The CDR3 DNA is TGCGCCAGCAGTTCCGGGACAGGGGGCGCAGATACGCAGTATTTT. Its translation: CASSSGTGGADTQYF.

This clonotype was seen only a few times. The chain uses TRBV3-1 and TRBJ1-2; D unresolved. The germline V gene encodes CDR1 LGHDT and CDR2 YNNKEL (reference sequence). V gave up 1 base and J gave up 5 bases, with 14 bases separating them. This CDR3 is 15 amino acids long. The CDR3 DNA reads TGTGCCAGCAGCCAAGCTAAGGGTGCTTCGTATGGCTACACCTTC. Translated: CASSQAKGASYGYTF.

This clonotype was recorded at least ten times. The CDR3 bases are TGTGCCAGCAGTGAATATACCAGGAGGGGCGAGCAGTTCTTC. This sequence encodes CASSEYTRRGEQFF. V usage is TRBV25-1 and J usage is TRBJ2-1; D might be TRBD2 (6 bases). Germline V gene data show CDR1 as MGHDK and CDR2 as SYGVNS. V gave up 0 bases and J gave up 10 bases, with 13 bases separating them. CDR3 length equals 14 residues.

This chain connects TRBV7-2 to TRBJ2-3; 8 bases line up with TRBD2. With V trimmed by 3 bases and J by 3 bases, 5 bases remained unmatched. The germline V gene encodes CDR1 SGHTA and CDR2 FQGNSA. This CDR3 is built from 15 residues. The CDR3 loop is CASSFDGGGTDTQYF. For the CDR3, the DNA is TGTGCCAGCAGCTTCGACGGGGGGGGGACAGATACGCAGTATTTT.

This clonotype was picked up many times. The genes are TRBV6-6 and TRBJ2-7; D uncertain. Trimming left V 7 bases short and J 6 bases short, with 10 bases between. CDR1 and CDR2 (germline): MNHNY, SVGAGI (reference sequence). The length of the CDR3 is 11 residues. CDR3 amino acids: CASKGNGEQYF. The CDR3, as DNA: TGTGCCAGCAAAGGGAACGGCGAGCAGTACTTC.

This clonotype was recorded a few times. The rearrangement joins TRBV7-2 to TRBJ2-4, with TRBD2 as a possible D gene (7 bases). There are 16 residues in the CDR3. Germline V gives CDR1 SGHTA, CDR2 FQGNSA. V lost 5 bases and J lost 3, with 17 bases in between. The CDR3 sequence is CASSPRRGGVKNIQYF. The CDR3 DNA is TGTGCCAGCAGCCCTAGAAGGGGGGGGGTCAAAAACATTCAGTACTTC.

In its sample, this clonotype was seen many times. The CDR3 loop reads CASTPGGGPYEQYF. In DNA form, the CDR3 reads TGTGCCAGCACTCCAGGGGGAGGCCCCTACGAGCAGTACTTC. The J gene is TRBJ2-7, the V gene TRBV12-3 or TRBV12-4; D possibly corresponds to TRBD1 (7 bases). V was cut by 7 bases and J by 2 bases, with 15 bases left in between. The length of the CDR3 is 14 residues.

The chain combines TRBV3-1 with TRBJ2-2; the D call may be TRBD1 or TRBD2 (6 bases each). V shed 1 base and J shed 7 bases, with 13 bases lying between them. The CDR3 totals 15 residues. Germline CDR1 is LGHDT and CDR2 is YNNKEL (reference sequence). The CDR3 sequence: CASSQVRGVNGELFF. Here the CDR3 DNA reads TGTGCCAGCAGCCAAGTTAGGGGGGTTAACGGGGAGCTGTTTTTT.

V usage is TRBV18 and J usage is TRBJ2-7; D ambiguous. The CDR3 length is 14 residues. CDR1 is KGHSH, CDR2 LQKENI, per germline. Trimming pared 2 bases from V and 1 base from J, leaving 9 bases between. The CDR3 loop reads CASSPFDESYEQYF. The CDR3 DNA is TGTGCCAGCTCACCATTCGACGAATCCTACGAGCAGTACTTC. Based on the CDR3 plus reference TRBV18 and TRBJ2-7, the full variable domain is NAGVMQNPRHLVRRRGQEARLRCSPMKGHSHVYWYRQLPEEGLKFMVYLQKENIIDESGMPKERFSAEFPKEGPSILRIQQVVRGDSAAYFCASSPFDESYEQYFGPGTRLTVT.

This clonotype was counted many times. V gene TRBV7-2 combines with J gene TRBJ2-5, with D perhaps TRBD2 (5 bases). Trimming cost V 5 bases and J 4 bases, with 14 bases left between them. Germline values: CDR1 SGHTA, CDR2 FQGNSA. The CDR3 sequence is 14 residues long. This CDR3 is CASSAPPLGETQYF. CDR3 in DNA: TGTGCCAGCAGCGCCCCCCCACTAGGAGAGACCCAGTACTTC.

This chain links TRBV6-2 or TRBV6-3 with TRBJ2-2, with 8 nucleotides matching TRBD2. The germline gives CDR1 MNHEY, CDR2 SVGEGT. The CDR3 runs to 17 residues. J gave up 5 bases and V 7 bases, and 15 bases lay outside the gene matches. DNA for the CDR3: TGTGCCAGCACCCGGCAGCCTAGCGGGCGCGGGACCGGGGAGCTGTTTTTT. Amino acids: CASTRQPSGRGTGELFF.

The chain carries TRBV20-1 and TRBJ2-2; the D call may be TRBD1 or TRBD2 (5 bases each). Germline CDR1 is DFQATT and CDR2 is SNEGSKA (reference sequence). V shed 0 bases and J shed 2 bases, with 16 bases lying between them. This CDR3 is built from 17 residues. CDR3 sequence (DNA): TGCAGTGCTAGAGATCGGGGCGGACCTTCAAACACCGGGGAGCTGTTTTTT. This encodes CSARDRGGPSNTGELFF.

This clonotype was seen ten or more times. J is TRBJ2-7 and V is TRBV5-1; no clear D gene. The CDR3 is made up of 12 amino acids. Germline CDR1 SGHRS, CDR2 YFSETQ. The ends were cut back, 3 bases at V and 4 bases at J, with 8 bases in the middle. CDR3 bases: TGCGCCAGCAGCTGGCCTACATACGAGCAGTACTTC. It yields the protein CASSWPTYEQYF.

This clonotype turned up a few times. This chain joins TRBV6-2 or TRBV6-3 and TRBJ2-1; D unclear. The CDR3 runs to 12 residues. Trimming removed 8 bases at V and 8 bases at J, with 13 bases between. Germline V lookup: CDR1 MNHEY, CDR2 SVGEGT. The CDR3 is CASGNPGHEQFF. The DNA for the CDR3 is TGTGCCAGCGGGAACCCGGGTCATGAGCAGTTCTTC.

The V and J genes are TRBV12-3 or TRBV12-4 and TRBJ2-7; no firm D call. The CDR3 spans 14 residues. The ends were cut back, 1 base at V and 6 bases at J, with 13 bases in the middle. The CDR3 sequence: CASSLGQAVFEQYF. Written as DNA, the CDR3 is TGTGCCAGCAGTTTAGGTCAGGCGGTCTTCGAGCAGTACTTC.

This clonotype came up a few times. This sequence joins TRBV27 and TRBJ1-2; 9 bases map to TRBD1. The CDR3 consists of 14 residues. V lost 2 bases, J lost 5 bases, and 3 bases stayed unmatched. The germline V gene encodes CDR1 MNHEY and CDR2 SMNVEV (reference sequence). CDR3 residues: CASSLDRGDYGYTF. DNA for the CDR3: TGTGCCAGCAGTTTAGACAGGGGGGATTATGGCTACACCTTC.

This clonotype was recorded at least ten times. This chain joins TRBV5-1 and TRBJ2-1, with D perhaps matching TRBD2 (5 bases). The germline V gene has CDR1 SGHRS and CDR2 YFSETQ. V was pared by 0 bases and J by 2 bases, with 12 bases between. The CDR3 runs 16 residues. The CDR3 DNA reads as TGCGCCAGCAGCTTGGCCCGAGCGGCCCCCTACAATGAGCAGTTCTTC. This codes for CASSLARAAPYNEQFF. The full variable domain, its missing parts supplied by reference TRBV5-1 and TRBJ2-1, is KAGVTQTPRYLIKTRGQQVTLSCSPISGHRSVSWYQQTPGQGLQFLFEYFSETQRNKGNFPGRFSGRQFSNSRSEMNVSTLELGDSALYLCASSLARAAPYNEQFFGPGTRLTVL.

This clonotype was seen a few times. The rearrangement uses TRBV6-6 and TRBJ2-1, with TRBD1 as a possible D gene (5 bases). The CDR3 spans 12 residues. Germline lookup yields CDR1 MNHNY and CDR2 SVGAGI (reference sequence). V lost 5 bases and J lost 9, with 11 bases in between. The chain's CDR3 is CASSAQGTEQFF. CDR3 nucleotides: TGTGCCAGCAGTGCCCAGGGAACTGAGCAGTTCTTC.

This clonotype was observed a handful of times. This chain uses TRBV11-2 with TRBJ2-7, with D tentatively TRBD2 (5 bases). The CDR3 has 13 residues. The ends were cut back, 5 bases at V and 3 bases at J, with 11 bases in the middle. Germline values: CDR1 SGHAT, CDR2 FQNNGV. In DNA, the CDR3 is TGTGCCAGCAGCCGGGAACGGGGCTACGAGCAGTACTTC. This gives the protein CASSRERGYEQYF.

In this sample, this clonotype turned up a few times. The CDR3 region is CSARDTSGGASRWNIQYF. DNA of the CDR3: TGCAGTGCTAGGGATACTAGCGGGGGTGCAAGTCGTTGGAACATTCAGTACTTC. The V gene is TRBV20-1, the J gene TRBJ2-4; TRBD2 matches 11 bases. CDR3 length: 18 residues. V lost 3 bases to trimming and J lost 7 bases; unmatched junction nucleotides: 17. Germline loops: CDR1 DFQATT, CDR2 SNEGSKA (reference sequence).

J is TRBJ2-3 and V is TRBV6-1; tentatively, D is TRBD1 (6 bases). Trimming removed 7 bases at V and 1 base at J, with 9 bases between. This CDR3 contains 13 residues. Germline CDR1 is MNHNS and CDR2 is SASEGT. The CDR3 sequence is CASNRQGTDTQYF. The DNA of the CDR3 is TGTGCCAGCAATAGACAGGGCACAGATACGCAGTATTTT.

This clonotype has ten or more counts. As DNA, the CDR3 is TGTGCCACCAGTGCAGGCGGTCTAGCGGGAGGGCTTCGAAAGGACGAGCAGTACTTC. It yields the protein CATSAGGLAGGLRKDEQYF. The genes are TRBV24-1 and TRBJ2-7; 12 bases agree with TRBD2. The CDR3 runs to 19 residues. Germline lookup yields CDR1 KGHDR and CDR2 SFDVKD. After removal of 5 bases from V and 5 bases from J, the junction contained 18 bases not matched to a gene.

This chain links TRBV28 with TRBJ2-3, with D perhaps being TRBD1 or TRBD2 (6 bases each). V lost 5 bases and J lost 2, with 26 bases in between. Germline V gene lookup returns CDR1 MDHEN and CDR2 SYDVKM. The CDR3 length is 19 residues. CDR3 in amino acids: CASSPSRGLWGWDTDTQYF. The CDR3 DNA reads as TGTGCCAGCAGTCCCTCCCGGGGGCTGTGGGGGTGGGACACAGATACGCAGTATTTT.

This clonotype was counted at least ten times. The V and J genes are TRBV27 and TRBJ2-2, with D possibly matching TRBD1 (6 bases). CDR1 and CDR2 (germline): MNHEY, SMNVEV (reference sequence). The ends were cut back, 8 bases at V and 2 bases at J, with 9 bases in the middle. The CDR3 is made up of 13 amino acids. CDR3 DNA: TGTGCCAGCCAGGACAGAAACACCGGGGAGCTGTTTTTT. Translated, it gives CASQDRNTGELFF.